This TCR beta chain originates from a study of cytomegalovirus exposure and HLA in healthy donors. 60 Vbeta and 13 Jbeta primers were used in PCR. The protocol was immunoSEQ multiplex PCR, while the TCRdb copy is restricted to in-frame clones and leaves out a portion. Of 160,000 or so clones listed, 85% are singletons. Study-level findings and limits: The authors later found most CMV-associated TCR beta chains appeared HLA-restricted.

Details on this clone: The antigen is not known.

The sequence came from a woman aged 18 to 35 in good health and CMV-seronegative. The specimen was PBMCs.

The CDR3 DNA sequence: TGTGCCAGCAGACACGGGTCTAGCTCTGGAAACACCATATATTTT. Translated: CASRHGSSSGNTIYF. This chain uses TRBV6-6 with TRBJ1-3; D gene uncertain. The V gene lost 6 bases and the J gene lost 0 bases, with 12 bases spanning the gap. The CDR3 length is 15 residues. Germline CDR1 is MNHNY and CDR2 is SVGAGI (reference sequence).